The rows below give T cell receptor beta chains drawn from one sample of a study of shared clonotypes between healthy human individuals. Produced via immunoSEQ multiplex PCR; TCRdb's table is partial and in-frame only. This sample has under 2.5 million clones; around 93% occur once, and the top ten carry around 0.38%. Sequencing was performed on naive CD4+ T cells from PBMCs. These receptors were collected from a man younger than 35 in good health. Some clones in this sample may be carry-over from other donors' samples. Each CDR3 is given with its conserved first and last residue. D genes are given only for firm matches. The size of a clone is reported for some rows only, either as once, few or many, or as a class for expanded clones.

once	TRBV7-2	TRBJ1-2	TRBD1	CASTLEGGSGYTF	TGTGCCAGCACCCTAGAAGGGGGCTCAGGCTACACCTTC
-	TRBV10-1	TRBJ2-7	TRBD2	CASNGRPTYYEQYF	TGCGCCAGCAACGGGAGGCCCACTTATTACGAGCAGTACTTC
-	TRBV28	TRBJ2-7	TRBD1	CASTPTGKEQYF	TGTGCCAGCACCCCGACAGGGAAGGAGCAGTACTTC
-	TRBV7-7	TRBJ2-5	TRBD2	CASSLGTSARTWRETQYF	TGTGCCAGCAGCTTAGGGACTAGCGCCCGAACTTGGCGGGAGACCCAGTACTTC
-	TRBV4-2	TRBJ1-5	-	CASSQDWGQPQHF	TGTGCCAGCAGCCAAGATTGGGGTCAGCCCCAGCATTTT
-	TRBV7-9	TRBJ2-2	-	CATGQQTGELFF	TGTGCCACCGGGCAGCAAACCGGGGAGCTGTTTTTT
-	TRBV9	TRBJ1-4	-	CASSVTEATNEKLFF	TGTGCCAGCAGCGTGACCGAAGCAACTAATGAAAAACTGTTTTTT
-	TRBV28	TRBJ2-5	TRBD2	CASSKQAGGRETQYF	TGTGCCAGCAGTAAACAAGCGGGGGGACGGGAGACCCAGTACTTC
-	TRBV7-6	TRBJ1-2	-	CASSPSGRYYGYTF	TGTGCCAGCAGCCCCAGCGGAAGGTACTACGGCTACACCTTC
-	TRBV4-2	TRBJ2-1	-	CASSQEPVDRNNEQFF	TGTGCCAGCAGCCAAGAACCCGTCGACAGGAACAATGAGCAGTTCTTC
-	TRBV5-1	TRBJ2-7	TRBD2	CASSLGGRTYEQYF	TGCGCCAGCAGCTTAGGCGGGAGGACCTACGAGCAGTACTTC
-	TRBV7-2	TRBJ2-1	TRBD1	CASSLAWDRAYNEQFF	TGTGCCAGCAGCTTAGCGTGGGACAGGGCCTACAATGAGCAGTTCTTC
-	TRBV5-4	TRBJ2-7	TRBD1	CASSLAGGQGAYEQYF	TGTGCCAGCAGCTTGGCGGGGGGACAGGGGGCGTACGAGCAGTACTTC
once	TRBV18	TRBJ2-1	-	CASSLQVRGDEQFF	TGTGCCAGCTCATTACAGGTCCGGGGCGATGAGCAGTTCTTC
-	TRBV2	TRBJ1-2	-	CASSEDRFNYGYTF	TGTGCCAGCAGTGAGGACAGATTTAACTATGGCTACACCTTC
-	TRBV7-7	TRBJ2-5	-	CASSPTSPPQETQYF	TGTGCCAGCAGCCCGACGTCCCCCCCCCAAGAGACCCAGTACTTC
once	TRBV5-1	TRBJ1-2	-	CASSLRGSSNYGYTF	TGCGCCAGCAGCTTAAGGGGCTCTTCTAACTATGGCTACACCTTC
-	TRBV9	TRBJ1-2	-	CASSALGGIYGYTF	TGTGCCAGCAGCGCCCTCGGAGGGATCTATGGCTACACCTTC
-	TRBV27	TRBJ2-7	-	CASSSSQHYEQYF	TGTGCCAGCAGTTCCAGTCAGCACTACGAGCAGTACTTC
-	TRBV18	TRBJ2-1	TRBD2	CASSPPKLAGGGEQFF	TGTGCCAGCTCACCACCGAAGCTAGCGGGAGGGGGTGAGCAGTTCTTC
-	TRBV5-4	TRBJ2-1	-	CASSLVVGEQFF	TGTGCCAGCAGCTTGGTGGTCGGTGAGCAGTTCTTC
-	TRBV28	TRBJ1-2	-	CASSANRDGYGYTF	TGTGCCAGCAGTGCTAACAGGGACGGCTATGGCTACACCTTC
-	TRBV9	TRBJ2-7	-	CASSVGTGTYEQYF	TGTGCCAGCAGCGTAGGGACGGGAACCTACGAGCAGTACTTC
-	TRBV5-8	TRBJ1-3	-	CASSSYDRSSGNTIYF	TGTGCCAGCAGCTCGTATGACAGGAGCTCTGGAAACACCATATATTTT
few	TRBV5-1	TRBJ1-1	TRBD1	CASSPRTGQNTEAFF	TGCGCCAGCAGCCCCAGGACAGGACAGAACACTGAAGCTTTCTTT
-	TRBV6-5	TRBJ2-1	-	CASTPPRGGGNEQFF	TGTGCCAGCACCCCCCCCAGGGGGGGCGGGAATGAGCAGTTCTTC
-	TRBV5-1	TRBJ2-6	TRBD1	CASSYGTGIAAGANVLTF	TGCGCCAGCAGCTACGGGACAGGGATTGCGGCTGGGGCCAACGTCCTGACTTTC
-	TRBV4-2	TRBJ2-1	TRBD2	CASSQWVSGRDGSYNEQFF	TGTGCCAGCAGCCAATGGGTTAGCGGGAGGGACGGTTCCTACAATGAGCAGTTCTTC
-	TRBV9	TRBJ1-2	-	CASSRQAPNYGYTF	TGTGCCAGCAGCAGACAGGCTCCTAACTATGGCTACACCTTC
-	TRBV2	TRBJ2-1	-	CASSPFGASYNEQFF	TGTGCCAGCAGTCCCTTCGGCGCTAGCTACAATGAGCAGTTCTTC
-	TRBV2	TRBJ2-1	TRBD2	CASSEGGGLSGFEQFF	TGTGCCAGCAGTGAAGGGGGGGGACTAAGTGGCTTTGAGCAGTTCTTC
-	TRBV18	TRBJ2-2	-	CASSPQSLANTGELFF	TGTGCCAGCTCACCACAGTCCCTCGCGAACACCGGGGAGCTGTTTTTT
-	TRBV2	TRBJ2-2	TRBD1	CASRVDRAPGELFF	TGTGCCAGCAGGGTGGACAGGGCGCCCGGGGAGCTGTTTTTT
-	TRBV29-1	TRBJ1-5	-	CSVQTDSNQPQHF	TGCAGCGTCCAGACGGATAGCAATCAGCCCCAGCATTTT
-	TRBV28	TRBJ2-3	-	CASSATDTQYF	TGTGCCAGCAGCGCTACAGATACGCAGTATTTT
-	TRBV28	TRBJ2-7	-	CASSSRTVPANEQYF	TGTGCCAGCAGTTCGAGGACAGTTCCTGCGAACGAGCAGTACTTC
-	TRBV7-9	TRBJ1-1	-	CASSNRGINTEAFF	TGTGCCAGCAGCAATAGAGGGATAAACACTGAAGCTTTCTTT